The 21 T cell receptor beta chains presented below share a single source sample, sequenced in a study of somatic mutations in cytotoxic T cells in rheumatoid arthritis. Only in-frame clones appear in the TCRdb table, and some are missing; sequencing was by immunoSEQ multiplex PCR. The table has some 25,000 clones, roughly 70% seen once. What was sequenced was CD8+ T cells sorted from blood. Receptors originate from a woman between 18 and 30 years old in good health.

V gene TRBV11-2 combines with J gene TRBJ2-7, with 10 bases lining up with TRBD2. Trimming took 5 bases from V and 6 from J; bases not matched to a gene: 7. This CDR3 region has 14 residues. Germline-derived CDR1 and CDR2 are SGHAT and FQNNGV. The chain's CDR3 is CASSLLAGGREQYF. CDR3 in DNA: TGTGCCAGCAGCCTTTTAGCGGGAGGCCGCGAGCAGTACTTC.

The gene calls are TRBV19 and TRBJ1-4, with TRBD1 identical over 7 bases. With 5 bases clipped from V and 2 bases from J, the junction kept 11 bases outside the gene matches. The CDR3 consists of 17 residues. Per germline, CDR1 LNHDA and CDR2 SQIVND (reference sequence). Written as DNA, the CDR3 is TGTGCCAGTAGTCCCGTTGCAGGGGGACTGACTAATGAAAAACTGTTTTTT. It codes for CASSPVAGGLTNEKLFF.

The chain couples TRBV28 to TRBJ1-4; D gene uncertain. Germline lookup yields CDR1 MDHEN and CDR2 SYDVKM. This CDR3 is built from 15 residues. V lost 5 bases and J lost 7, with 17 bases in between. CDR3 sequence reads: CASSPGRMRAEKLFF. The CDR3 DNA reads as TGTGCCAGCAGTCCCGGACGCATGAGGGCTGAAAAACTGTTTTTT.

The chain's CDR3 is CASSLDRGRNQPQHF. The DNA for the CDR3 is TGTGCCAGCAGCTTAGACCGGGGGCGAAATCAGCCCCAGCATTTT. This rearrangement joins TRBV7-6 to TRBJ1-5; weak D call: TRBD1 (6 bases). The CDR3 spans 15 residues. CDR1 is SGHVS and CDR2 is FNYEAQ in the germline V gene. Trimming cost V 1 base and J 4 bases, with 11 bases left between them.

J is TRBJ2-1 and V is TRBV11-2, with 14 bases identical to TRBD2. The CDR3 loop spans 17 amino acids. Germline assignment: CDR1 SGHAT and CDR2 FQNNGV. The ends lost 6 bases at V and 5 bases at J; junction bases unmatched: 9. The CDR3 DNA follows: TGTGCCAGCAGTCTGGGACTAGCGGGAGTGGGGGACAATGAGCAGTTCTTC. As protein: CASSLGLAGVGDNEQFF.

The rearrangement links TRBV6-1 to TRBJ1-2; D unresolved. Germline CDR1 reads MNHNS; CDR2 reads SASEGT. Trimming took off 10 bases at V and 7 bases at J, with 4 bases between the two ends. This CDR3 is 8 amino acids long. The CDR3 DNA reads TGTGCCACAGGTGGCTACACCTTC. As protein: CATGGYTF.

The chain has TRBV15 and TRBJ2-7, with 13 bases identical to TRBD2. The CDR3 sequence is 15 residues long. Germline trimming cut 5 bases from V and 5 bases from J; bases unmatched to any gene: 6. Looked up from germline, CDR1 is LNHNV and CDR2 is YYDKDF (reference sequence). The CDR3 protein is CATSPRTSGSHEQYF. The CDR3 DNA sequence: TGTGCCACCAGCCCCCGGACTAGCGGGAGCCACGAGCAGTACTTC.

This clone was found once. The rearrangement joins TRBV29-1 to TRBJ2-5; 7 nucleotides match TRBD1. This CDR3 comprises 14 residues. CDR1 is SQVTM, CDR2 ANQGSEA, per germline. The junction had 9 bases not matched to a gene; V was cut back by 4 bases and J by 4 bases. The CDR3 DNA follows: TGCAGCGTTGGAGGGACAGCTCGCAGAGAGACCCAGTACTTC. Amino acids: CSVGGTARRETQYF.

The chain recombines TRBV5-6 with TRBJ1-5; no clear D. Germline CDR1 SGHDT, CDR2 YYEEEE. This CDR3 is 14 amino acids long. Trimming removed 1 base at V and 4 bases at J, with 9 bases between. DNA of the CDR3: TGTGCCAGCAGCTTGTTAGCCGTGAATCAGCCCCAGCATTTT. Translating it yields CASSLLAVNQPQHF.

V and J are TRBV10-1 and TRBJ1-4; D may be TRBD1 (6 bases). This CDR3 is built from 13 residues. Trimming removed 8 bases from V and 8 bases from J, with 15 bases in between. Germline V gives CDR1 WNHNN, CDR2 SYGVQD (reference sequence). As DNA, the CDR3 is TGCGCCAGCTGGGACATCGAAGGGGAAAAACTGTTTTTT. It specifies CASWDIEGEKLFF.

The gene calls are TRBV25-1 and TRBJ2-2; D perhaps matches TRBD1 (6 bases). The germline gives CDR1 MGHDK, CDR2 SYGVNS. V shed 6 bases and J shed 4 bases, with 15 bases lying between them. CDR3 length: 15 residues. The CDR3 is CASSQGPLGTGELFF. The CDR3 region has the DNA TGTGCCAGCAGCCAGGGGCCCCTGGGCACCGGGGAGCTGTTTTTT.

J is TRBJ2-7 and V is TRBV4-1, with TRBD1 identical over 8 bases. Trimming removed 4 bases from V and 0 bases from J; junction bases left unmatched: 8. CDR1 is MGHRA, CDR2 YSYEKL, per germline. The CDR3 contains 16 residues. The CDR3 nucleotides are TGCGCCAGCAGCCTCGCGCAGGGGGCGAGCTCCTACGAGCAGTACTTC. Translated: CASSLAQGASSYEQYF.

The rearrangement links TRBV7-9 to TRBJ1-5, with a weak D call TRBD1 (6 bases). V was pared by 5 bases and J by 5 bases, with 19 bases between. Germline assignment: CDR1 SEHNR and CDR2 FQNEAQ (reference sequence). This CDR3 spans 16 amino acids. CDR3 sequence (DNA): TGTGCCAGCAGCACCCCCCAGTGGACAGCCGATCAGCCCCAGCATTTT. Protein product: CASSTPQWTADQPQHF. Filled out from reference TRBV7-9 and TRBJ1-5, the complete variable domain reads DTGVSQNPRHKITKRGQNVTFRCDPISEHNRLYWYRQTLGQGPEFLTYFQNEAQLEKSRLLSDRFSAERPKGSFSTLEIQRTEQGDSAMYLCASSTPQWTADQPQHFGDGTRLSIL.

The CDR3: CASSPSGSSYNEQFF. The CDR3 coding sequence is TGTGCCAGCAGCCCCAGCGGGAGCTCCTACAATGAGCAGTTCTTC. The gene calls are TRBV6-5 and TRBJ2-1, with 8 bases identical to TRBD2. The CDR3 runs to 15 residues. Trimming at V came to 6 bases and at J to 0 bases, leaving 4 bases not matched to a gene. CDR1 is MNHEY and CDR2 is SVGAGI in the germline V gene.

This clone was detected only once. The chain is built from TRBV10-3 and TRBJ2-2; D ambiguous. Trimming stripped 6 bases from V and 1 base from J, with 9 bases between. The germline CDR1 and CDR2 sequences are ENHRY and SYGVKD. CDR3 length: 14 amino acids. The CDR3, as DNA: TGTGCCATCAGAGAACACGAGAACACCGGGGAGCTGTTTTTT. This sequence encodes CAIREHENTGELFF.

The CDR3 loop is CASSAPGTGGTDTQYF. The CDR3 coding sequence is TGTGCCAGCAGCGCCCCCGGGACAGGGGGCACAGATACGCAGTATTTT. This sequence joins TRBV7-9 and TRBJ2-3, with 10 bases identical to TRBD1. Per the germline V gene, CDR1 is SEHNR and CDR2 is FQNEAQ (reference sequence). The trim removed 5 bases at V and 1 base at J, leaving 6 bases unmatched. The length of the CDR3 is 16 residues.

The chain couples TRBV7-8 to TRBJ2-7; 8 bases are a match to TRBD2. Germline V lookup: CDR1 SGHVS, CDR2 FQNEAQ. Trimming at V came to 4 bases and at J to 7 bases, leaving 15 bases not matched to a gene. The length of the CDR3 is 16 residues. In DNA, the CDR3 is TGTGCCAGCAGCTCGGACGGGACTAGTTGGAGGGGTGAGCAGTACTTC. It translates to CASSSDGTSWRGEQYF. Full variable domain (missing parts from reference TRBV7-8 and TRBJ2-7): GAGVSQSPRYKVAKRGQDVALRCDPISGHVSLFWYQQALGQGPEFLTYFQNEAQLDKSGLPSDRFFAERPEGSVSTLKIQRTQQEDSAVYLCASSSDGTSWRGEQYFGPGTRLTVT.

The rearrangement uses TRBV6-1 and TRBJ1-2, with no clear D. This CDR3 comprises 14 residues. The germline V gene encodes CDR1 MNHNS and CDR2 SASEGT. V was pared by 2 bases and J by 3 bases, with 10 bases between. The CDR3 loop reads CASSELGSYYGYTF. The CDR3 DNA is TGTGCCAGCAGTGAATTAGGCAGCTACTATGGCTACACCTTC.

The CDR3, as DNA: TGCAGCGTTGAACATTCAGGATCGACCTACAATGAGCAGTTCTTC. Translation: CSVEHSGSTYNEQFF. This chain joins TRBV29-1 and TRBJ2-1; D ambiguous. The CDR3 runs to 15 residues. CDR1 and CDR2 (germline): SQVTM, ANQGSEA. Trimming removed 2 bases at V and 2 bases at J, with 13 bases between.

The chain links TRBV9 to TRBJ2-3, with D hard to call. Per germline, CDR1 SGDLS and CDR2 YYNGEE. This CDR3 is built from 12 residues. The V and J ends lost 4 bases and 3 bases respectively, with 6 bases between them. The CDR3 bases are TGTGCCAGCAGCCATCCTACAGATACGCAGTATTTT. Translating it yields CASSHPTDTQYF.

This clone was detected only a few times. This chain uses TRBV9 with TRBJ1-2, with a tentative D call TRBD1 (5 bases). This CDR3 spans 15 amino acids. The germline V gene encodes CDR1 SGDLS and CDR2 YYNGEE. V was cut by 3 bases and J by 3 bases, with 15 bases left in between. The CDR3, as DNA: TGTGCCAGCAGCGAGGATGGGGACGGATACTATGGCTACACCTTC. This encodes CASSEDGDGYYGYTF.